This TCR beta chain appears in the sequencing data of a study of T-cell reconstitution after alpha-beta-depleted transplantation in children. A library of TCRbeta sequences, prepared with unique molecular identifiers, was generated. TCRdb re-called the PCR reads with MiXCR, one entry per CDR3 protein. The sample holds 400,000 to 550,000 distinct CDR3 sequences, 10% to 13% seen once. At least ten counts were recorded for this clonotype. Its antigen is undetermined. Whole-study findings and limits: Several hundred graft clones that had expanded were reportedly the source of alpha-beta T cells about two months after transplant. Some patients owed their high day-60 TCRbeta diversity to surviving recipient T cells and thymic progenitors. T-cell numbers and diversity one year post-transplant derived largely from freshly generated T cells.

Deletions cut 5 bases from V and 7 bases from J, with 12 bases between. CDR1 and CDR2 from the germline V gene are MDHEN and SYDVKM. The CDR3 is made up of 14 amino acids. The sequence came from a child aged 2-9 years with inherited bone marrow failure, due to receive a stem cell transplant. The sequenced sample was PBMCs, obtained before TCRalphabeta/CD19-depleted stem cell transplant. V is TRBV28 and J is TRBJ2-6; no reliable D call. CDR3 amino acids: CASSPPKGANVLTF. The CDR3 DNA follows: TGTGCCAGCAGTCCCCCGAAGGGCGCCAACGTCCTGACTTTC.